This T cell receptor beta chain was documented in a study of response to subunit inactivated influenza vaccine (dated by TCRdb to 2016 to 2019). Regarding the study in general: The study used deep quantitative T cell receptor repertoire profiling to track responses to a trivalent subunit inactivated influenza vaccine.

Libraries were built with RT-PCR. Sequencing was carried out with an Illumina HiSeq 2500. TCRdb applied fastp at Q25 and MiXCR to the public reads, then kept only in-frame beta chains. Under each unique CDR3 protein, matching rows form one entry showing the most common genes and DNA. The sample includes about 190,000 distinct CDR3 sequences, with around an eighth observed a single time. Of the sample, 26% falls within the top ten clones. Beyond this particular receptor, the publication reports: According to the authors, only a limited number of new T cells may be recruited by each seasonal influenza vaccination.

This clonotype was seen only a few times. Its antigen specificity is not known. Per-base qualities were not stored, and no clone one base away is much larger. Via the germline V gene, CDR1 is MGHRA and CDR2 YSYEKL. The CDR3 contains 15 residues, cysteine and phenylalanine counted. The CDR3 DNA has 45 bases and is translated from base 1. The V end loses 3 bases and the J end loses 1 base, and a stretch of 12 bases separates them. This specimen was CD8+ T cells sorted from PBMCs, taken around 5 days after vaccination. The TCR originated in a man in his fifties who received an inactivated influenza vaccine. Donor details come from another sample of the same person, matched by shared clones. The chain joins TRBV4-1 to TRBJ1-1; the D gene cannot be named for sure. In nucleotide form, the sequence is TGCGCCAGCAGCCAGCATTATGGGGAGAACACTGAAGCTTTCTTT. Translated, it gives CASSQHYGENTEAFF.